The T cell receptor beta chain under discussion was sequenced for a study of cytomegalovirus exposure and HLA in healthy donors (dated by TCRdb to the late 2010s). About the full investigation: An earlier analysis of approximately 550 of the donors reported about 250 Gb of sequence data and 117 million unique TCR beta sequences from 150 million to 200 million T cells. Four to six DR-DQ haplotypes were handled as single units for association and clustering, since linkage in the cohort was strong. Among about 400 genotyped donors of the cohort, an average of roughly 230,000 unique TCR beta nucleotide sequences was sequenced per donor, of which about 19% were non-productive. Approximately 300 gigabases of sequencing data and around 88 million unique TCR sequences made up an early release that covered approximately 650 HLA-typed donors. Genome-wide SNP genotypes for about three fifths of the roughly 700 donors were used in a later genetic analysis, which treated that subset as a discovery cohort. To predict cytomegalovirus infection status, the study combined high-throughput TCR immunosequencing, statistical association of individual TCRs with disease status, and machine learning. The aim of the study was to test whether cataloging public T cell receptors could identify signatures of past pathogen exposure. An earlier analysis of around 640 of the donors used high-throughput TCR beta sequencing to judge whether each TCR beta V gene segment behaved as functional or pseudogenic. In a later analysis, previously published TCR beta repertoires from several hundred donors were re-analyzed and high-resolution HLA genotyping was added so that TCR occurrence patterns could be studied. Rather than using new phenotypic data, the later analysis identified candidate immune exposures from TCR beta sequences and from how often those sequences occurred across donors. All discovery cohort repertoires had been generated using a single sequencing platform. A separate validation cohort of roughly 110 different subjects was used in addition to the approximately 700-subject first cohort. Among the roughly 400 genotyped donors, approximately 77% belonged to the genetic ancestry cluster associated with self-reported Caucasian donors. Both class I and class II loci were covered by HLA typing, at four-digit resolution. Donor age, sex, ethnicity and CMV serostatus were compiled alongside the repertoire data. The number of donors typed differed by locus, with about 629-640 for A, B, C, DRB1 and DQB1, 522 for DQA1, 600 to 610 for DPA1, and around 460 for DPB1. The study profiled the T cell repertoires of under 700 subjects by immunosequencing and related them to cytomegalovirus serostatus.

What the authors observed across the whole study: A further reported finding was that TCR beta sequences accurately predicted the HLA-A and HLA-B alleles for most subjects in the first cohort. Only TCR beta chains were sequenced in this cohort, and the absence of alpha or paired-chain data limited detectable features. A group of highly shared sequence variants was considered likely to be a technical artifact of the sequencing pipeline. In vitro tests confirmed that three of the cytomegalovirus-associated TCR beta chains recognize cytomegalovirus antigens. While some public TCRs were present in many individuals, most TCR sequences turned up only very rarely across donors. A later genetic analysis associated a missense DCLRE1C variant with V-gene and J-gene trimming of TCR beta chains, and an independent cohort replicated the association. Specific HLA alleles were associated with 15,000 to 20,000 TCR beta sequences at a false discovery rate of 0.05 in a later analysis. Presence/absence analyses assumed roughly uniform sequencing depth across donors, an assumption that may not hold. Because the 87-base-pair reads could not distinguish some IMGT-functional V segments, including TRBV6-2 and TRBV6-3, those segments were excluded. When HLA alleles, especially DR and DQ, strongly co-occurred, TCR associations were difficult to assign to individual alleles. A later analysis found that TCR association rates varied across HLA loci, with DRB1 alleles showing the most associated TCRs and HLA-C alleles the fewest. It was suggested by the authors that the approach could potentially be generalized to other disease states and immunological phenotypes. In a later analysis, most CMV-associated TCR beta chains were found to appear HLA-restricted, with HLA associations seemingly driven largely by CMV exposure. A later analysis found that HLA-associated TCR beta chains were more clonally expanded and had lower generation probabilities than equally common non-associated chains. According to a later analysis, parvovirus B19, influenza, CMV and Epstein-Barr virus appeared linked to several top co-occurrence clusters. Correlated functional status among segregating V segments might reflect linkage disequilibrium, but an unknown experimental factor could not be ruled out. The classifier was reported to diagnose cytomegalovirus status with high specificity and sensitivity in both the original cohort and the validation cohort. Because HLA typing was missing for some donors at each locus, association tests included only the typed subset. A later genetic analysis reported fewer N-insertions in productive TCRs among donors in an Asian-associated ancestry cluster than the approximately 700-donor mean. Because counts were too low, seventeen rarely observed V segments, including chromosome 9 orphons, were left out of the earlier analysis of a few hundred of the donors. A total of fewer than 200 TCR beta chains were listed by the study as associated with cytomegalovirus. CMV serostatus was the only immune exposure information available for the cohort. Broadly in line with IMGT annotations, most TCR beta V segments showed up in productive rearrangements about 87% or about 30% of the time in an earlier analysis of approximately 600 of the donors.

The library was generated by the immunoSEQ multiplex PCR assay. For the multiplex PCR, a mixture combining 60 forward primers for TCR Vbeta segments and 13 reverse primers for TCR Jbeta segments was used. Amplification of the CDR3 region of rearranged TCR beta genes was performed with a multiplex PCR assay on genomic DNA. On the Illumina HiSeq System, the amplified TCR beta libraries were sequenced as 87-base-pair reads. The study's processing was this. A later analysis tallied roughly 80 million unique TCR beta chains across the 700 or so repertoires, and some 10 million of those chains were shared by two or more donors. To remove PCR and sequencing errors, raw reads were error-corrected and collapsed into unique sequences using a nearest-neighbor algorithm that merged closely related sequences. CDR3 sequences were aligned to IMGT reference sequences to assign V, D and J gene segments. For a sequence to be retained, a match of at least six nucleotides to both a V gene segment and a J gene segment was required. A rearrangement was called productive if the CDR3 had no stop codons and remained in frame with V and J, and every other rearrangement was called non-productive. CDR3 was defined according to IMGT convention as the region running from the second conserved V-encoded cysteine to the conserved J-encoded phenylalanine. Sequences without an unambiguous match to a single V gene segment were excluded from the earlier analysis of 450 to 750 of the donors. In an earlier analysis of roughly 600 of the donors, a V segment was called functional when productive rearrangements were above 56.7%, and segregating when the standard deviation between donors exceeded 5%. To diagnose cytomegalovirus status from the catalog of TCR beta chain sequences, a statistical classification framework was built. In a later analysis, TCR nucleotide sequences were compared against IMGT/GENE-DB human TR gene sequences so that V and J genes could be assigned. The TCRdist pipeline was used in a later analysis to assign CDR3 sequences and most-parsimonious VDJ recombination scenarios. In a later analysis, every TCR beta chain was defined by the combination of its CDR3 amino acid sequence and its V-gene family, and reads without a unique V-gene family were dropped. As a way to deal with suspected cross-contamination and a sequencing artifact, a later analysis dropped roughly 600 nucleotide sequences that were highly shared and had low generation probability. In a later analysis, a clonal expansion index for each public chain was calculated from normalized within-repertoire ranks of inferred template counts. In a later analysis, generation probabilities were computed with a VDJ recombination model fitted to out-of-frame rearrangements, and the resulting probabilities were checked against IGoR. A later analysis scored TCR-TCR, TCR-HLA and TCR-CMV co-occurrence with hypergeometric tests, applying a repertoire-size bias correction to TCR pairs. In a later analysis, false discovery rates were estimated by permuting HLA or CMV assignments 20 times. A later analysis grouped co-occurring TCRs with DBSCAN, adding TCRdist sequence similarity when clustering within HLA-allele-positive subsets. For co-occurrence clustering, repertoires with fewer than 30,000 or more than 120,000 public chains were excluded, along with five repertoires with anomalous nucleotide sharing. TCRdb took over this immuneACCESS table, retaining in-frame rearrangements with V and J assigned. Such tables are incomplete; in checked studies, under half of the missing clones stem from an unresolved V gene, and the remainder is unexplained. V, J and clone size are those of that table, while D and trimming were read from the DNA. This sample is represented by about 130,000 clones; 75% to 90% of them were singletons. The ten largest clones capture 5.5% to 7.5% of the sample.

The cohort was made up of several hundred healthy bone marrow donors. At the time of sampling, every cohort member was nominally healthy, though immune exposures that went unrecorded were likely present. The donor was CMV seropositive and was included in the group of approximately 300 seropositive cohort members. Each donor provided a peripheral blood sample, and peripheral blood mononuclear cells were used for TCR beta sequencing. The Qiagen DNeasy Blood Extraction Kit was used to extract genomic DNA from the blood cell samples. Ends trimmed: V by 4 bases, J by 0 bases; bases unmatched to a gene: 7. Its CDR3 holds 16 amino acids, cysteine through phenylalanine. CDR3 DNA only is kept here, 48 bases in frame from base 1. The germline V gene encodes CDR1 SGHNT and CDR2 YYREEE (reference sequence). As for this clone: The target of this receptor is not known. Base qualities are not at hand, and no much larger clone is one base apart.

This TCR was sampled from a woman aged 40 to 50 in good health and CMV-seropositive. Sequencing was carried out using PBMCs. The chain uses TRBV5-4 and TRBJ2-3; 8 of the junction bases match TRBD2. The CDR3 sequence is CASSPLAGLSTDTQYF. In nucleotide form, the sequence is TGTGCCAGCAGCCCCCTAGCGGGTCTAAGCACAGATACGCAGTATTTT.